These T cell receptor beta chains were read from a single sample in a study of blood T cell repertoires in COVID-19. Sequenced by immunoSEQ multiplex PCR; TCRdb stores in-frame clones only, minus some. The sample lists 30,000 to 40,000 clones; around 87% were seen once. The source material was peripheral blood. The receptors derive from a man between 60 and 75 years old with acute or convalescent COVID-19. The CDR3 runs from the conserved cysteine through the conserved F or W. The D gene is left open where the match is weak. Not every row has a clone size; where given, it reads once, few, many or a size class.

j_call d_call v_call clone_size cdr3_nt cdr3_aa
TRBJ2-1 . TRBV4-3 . TGCGCCAGCAGCCCAAATACAGGGGAGGCGTACAATGAGCAGTTCTTC CASSPNTGEAYNEQFF
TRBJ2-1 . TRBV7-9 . TGTGCCAGCCACAGGGTTTCCAATGAGCAGTTCTTC CASHRVSNEQFF
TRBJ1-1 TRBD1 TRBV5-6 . TGTGCCAGCAGCTTAAGGAAGGCAGGGGGGATTTTCTTT CASSLRKAGGIFF
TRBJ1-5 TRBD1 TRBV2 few TGTGCCAGCTCCTCGACAGGGAGAATGGGCAATCAGCCCCAGCATTTT CASSSTGRMGNQPQHF
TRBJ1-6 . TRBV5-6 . TGTGCCAGCAGCCACTCCAATGATTCACCCCTCCACTTT CASSHSNDSPLHF
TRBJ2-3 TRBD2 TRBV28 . TGTGCCAGCAGTTTTGTTCTAGCGGGAGTCACAGATACGCAGTATTTT CASSFVLAGVTDTQYF
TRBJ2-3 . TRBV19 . TGTGCCAGTAGTATAGGGGGAGGAGATACGCAGTATTTT CASSIGGGDTQYF
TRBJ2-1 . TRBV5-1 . TGCGCCAGCAGCACGAATGAGGACTGGAACAATGAGCAGTTCTTC CASSTNEDWNNEQFF
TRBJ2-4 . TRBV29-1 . TGCAGCGTCCGAGAGTTGTTAGCCAAAAACATTCAGTACTTC CSVRELLAKNIQYF
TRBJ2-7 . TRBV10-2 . TGCGCCAGCAGTGACCCAGGGAATCTTACCTACGAGCAGTACTTC CASSDPGNLTYEQYF
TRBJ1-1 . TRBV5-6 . TGTGCCAGCAGCTTATTACAGGGAATGGAGACTGAAGCTTTCTTT CASSLLQGMETEAFF
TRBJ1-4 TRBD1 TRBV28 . TGTGCCAGCAGTTTCCGGGACAGGGGGGCTGAAAAACTGTTTTTT CASSFRDRGAEKLFF
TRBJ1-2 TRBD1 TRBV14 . TGTGCCAGCAGCCAAGGGACAGGGCCCTATGGCTACACCTTC CASSQGTGPYGYTF
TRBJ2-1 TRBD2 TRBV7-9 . TGTGCCAGCAGCTTGGGAGCGGGAGGGCCTAGGGGGTACAATGAGCAGTTCTTC CASSLGAGGPRGYNEQFF
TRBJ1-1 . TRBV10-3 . TGTGCCATCAGTGACTTGATGCAACTCAACACTGAAGCTTTCTTT CAISDLMQLNTEAFF
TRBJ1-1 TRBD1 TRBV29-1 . TGCAGCGGGACAGGGAACACTGAAGCTTTCTTT CSGTGNTEAFF
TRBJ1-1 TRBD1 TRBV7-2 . TGTGCCAGCCGATACAGGGGGGCGTACACTGAAGCTTTCTTT CASRYRGAYTEAFF
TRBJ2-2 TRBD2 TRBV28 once TGTGCCAGCAGTTCCCTAGCGGGAGGAGGTACCGGGGAGCTGTTTTTT CASSSLAGGGTGELFF
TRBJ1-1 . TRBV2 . TGTGCCAGCAGTTTAACTGAAGCTTTCTTT CASSLTEAFF
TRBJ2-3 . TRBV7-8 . TGTGCCAGCAGCTTAGCGCCAACTAGTGGTACGCAGTATTTT CASSLAPTSGTQYF
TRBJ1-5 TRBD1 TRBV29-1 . TGCAGCGTGGGACAGGGTAATCAGCCCCAGCATTTT CSVGQGNQPQHF
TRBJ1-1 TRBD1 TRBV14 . TGTGCCAGCAGCCATATTACCGGGACAGGGACGGACACTGAAGCTTTCTTT CASSHITGTGTDTEAFF
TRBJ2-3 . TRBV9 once TGTGCCAGCAGCGTAGGCAGCGGGCGTTCAGATACGCAGTATTTT CASSVGSGRSDTQYF
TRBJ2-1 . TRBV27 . TGTGCCAGCAGTTGGGCTACCCATTACAATGAGCAGTTCTTC CASSWATHYNEQFF
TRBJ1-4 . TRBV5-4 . TGTGCCAGCAGCTTGGAGGGGGGGGTTGAAAAACTGTTTTTT CASSLEGGVEKLFF
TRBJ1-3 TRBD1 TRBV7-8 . TGTGCCAGCAGCTTAGAGTTGGGACAGGCTGGAAACACCATATATTTT CASSLELGQAGNTIYF
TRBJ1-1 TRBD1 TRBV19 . TGTGCCAGTAGTGGATGGGGACAGGGGGCAGGAAAGAACACTGAAGCTTTCTTT CASSGWGQGAGKNTEAFF
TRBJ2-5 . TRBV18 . TGTGCCAGCTCACCAACGGGGGACCAAGAGACCCAGTACTTC CASSPTGDQETQYF
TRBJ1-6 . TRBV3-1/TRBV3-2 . TGTGCCAGCGGGGCAGGCCCGTCACCCCTCCACTTT CASGAGPSPLHF
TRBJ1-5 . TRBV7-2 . TGTGCCAGCAGCTTAGCCGGGGTAGGGCAGCCCCAGCATTTT CASSLAGVGQPQHF
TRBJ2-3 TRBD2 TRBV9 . TGTGCCAGCAGCGGCCGAACAGCGGGAGGTCCAACAGATACGCAGTATTTT CASSGRTAGGPTDTQYF
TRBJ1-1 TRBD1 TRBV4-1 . TGCGCCAGCAGCCAACTCACAGGGGGATGGACTGAAGCTTTCTTT CASSQLTGGWTEAFF
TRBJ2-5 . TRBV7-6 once TGTGCCAGCAGCCTCCAAGAGACCCAGTACTTC CASSLQETQYF
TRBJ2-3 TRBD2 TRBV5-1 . TGCGCCAGCAGCTTGGGGGGACTAGCGGGAGGGCCGGCCGCAGATACGCAGTATTTT CASSLGGLAGGPAADTQYF
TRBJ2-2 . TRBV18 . TGTGCCAGCTCGAGCCAGACAGTATCGAACACCGGGGAGCTGTTTTTT CASSSQTVSNTGELFF
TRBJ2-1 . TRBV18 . TGTGCCAGCTCGGGAACACTAGGCAATGAGCAGTTCTTC CASSGTLGNEQFF
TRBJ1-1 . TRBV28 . TGTGCCAGCAGTTTTGGGCAGGGAAACACTGAAGCTTTCTTT CASSFGQGNTEAFF
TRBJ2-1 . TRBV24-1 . TGTGCCACCAGTGATTCAGGGGACATCTACAATGAGCAGTTCTTC CATSDSGDIYNEQFF
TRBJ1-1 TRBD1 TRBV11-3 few TGTGCCAGCAGCCCGCGACAGGGTCCAGCCTTTGAAGCTTTCTTT CASSPRQGPAFEAFF
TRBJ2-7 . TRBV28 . TGTGCCAGCAGTTTGCTACAAAGCGACGAGCAGTACTTC CASSLLQSDEQYF
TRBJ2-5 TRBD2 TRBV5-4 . TGTGCCAGCAGGAGGTTTTTAAGTGTCGGGCGGGAGACCAGGGAGACCCAGTACTTC CASRRFLSVGRETRETQYF
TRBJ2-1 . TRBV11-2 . TGTGCCAGCAGCTTGGGGAGCTCCTACAATGAGCAGTTCTTC CASSLGSSYNEQFF